Each of the 14 T cell receptor beta chains below was sequenced from the same sample in a study of blood T cell repertoires in COVID-19. Sequenced by immunoSEQ multiplex PCR; TCRdb stores in-frame clones only, minus some. The sample contains approximately 53,000 clones, 90% of which appear only once. The sample taken for sequencing was peripheral blood. The receptors stem from a woman of 80 years or more with acute or convalescent COVID-19.

This clone was detected only once. This chain links TRBV25-1 with TRBJ2-2, with D uncertain. CDR3 size: 13 residues. The V end was cut by 4 bases, the J end by 0 bases, with 3 bases between. Germline CDR1 is MGHDK and CDR2 is SYGVNS. CDR3 amino acids: CASSATNTGELFF. Written as DNA, the CDR3 is TGTGCCAGCAGTGCTACGAACACCGGGGAGCTGTTTTTT. The full variable domain, its missing parts supplied by reference TRBV25-1 and TRBJ2-2, is EADIYQTPRYLVIGTGKKITLECSQTMGHDKMYWYQQDPGMELHLIHYSYGVNSTEKGDLSSESTVSRIRTEHFPLTLESARPSHTSQYLCASSATNTGELFFGEGSRLTVL.

V and J are TRBV7-2 and TRBJ1-1; D possibly corresponds to TRBD1 (5 bases). The CDR3 is 14 amino acids. Per germline, CDR1 SGHTA and CDR2 FQGNSA. The V gene lost 1 base and the J gene lost 5 bases, with 11 bases spanning the gap. The CDR3 DNA reads TGTGCCAGCAGCTTAGAATCCAGGGCTACTGAAGCTTTCTTT. This gives the protein CASSLESRATEAFF.

The V and J genes are TRBV7-8 and TRBJ2-7; 7 bases align to TRBD1. CDR1 is SGHVS and CDR2 is FQNEAQ in the germline V gene. CDR3 length: 18 residues. V shed 5 bases and J 5 bases; nucleotides not matched to a gene: 21. CDR3 loop: CASSNNGFDRVRHHEQYF. The CDR3 DNA is TGTGCCAGCAGCAATAACGGGTTCGACAGGGTTCGCCATCACGAGCAGTACTTC.

The count of this clone is one. This chain connects TRBV12-3 or TRBV12-4 to TRBJ2-7; 8 bases are a match to TRBD1. The V and J ends lost 6 bases and 7 bases, in that order; junction bases with no gene match: 5. The CDR3 runs to 12 residues. The CDR3, as DNA: TGTGCCAGCAGGCAGGGGGCGGCAGAGCAGTACTTC. Its translation: CASRQGAAEQYF.

The CDR3 DNA reads TGCGCCAGCAGCCAAGCCCTAGATATCCCCGCCAATGAGCAGTTCTTC. Translating it yields CASSQALDIPANEQFF. The chain recombines TRBV4-3 with TRBJ2-1, with D hard to call. Per germline, CDR1 LGHNA and CDR2 YSLEER. The CDR3 runs to 16 residues. V was pared by 1 base and J by 6 bases, with 16 bases between.

This chain joins TRBV10-3 and TRBJ2-6, with a possible D match to TRBD1 (5 bases). The germline V gene has CDR1 ENHRY and CDR2 SYGVKD. Deletions cut 10 bases from V and 0 bases from J, with 13 bases between. The CDR3 totals 15 residues. The CDR3 region has the DNA TGTGCCACCTCAGGACAACACTCTGGGGCCAACGTCCTGACTTTC. This codes for CATSGQHSGANVLTF.

V usage is TRBV14 and J usage is TRBJ1-2; no definite D call. Trimming removed 5 bases from V and 5 bases from J, with 9 bases in between. There are 12 residues in the CDR3. CDR1 is SGHDN, CDR2 FVKESK, per germline. CDR3 sequence: CASSLELYGYTF. Here the CDR3 DNA reads TGTGCCAGCAGCTTAGAATTATATGGCTACACCTTC. The full variable domain, rest sourced from reference TRBV14 and TRBJ1-2, is EAGVTQFPSHSVIEKGQTVTLRCDPISGHDNLYWYRRVMGKEIKFLLHFVKESKQDESGMPNNRFLAERTGGTYSTLKVQPAELEDSGVYFCASSLELYGYTFGSGTRLTVV.

The J gene is TRBJ2-2, the V gene TRBV7-2; possibly TRBD2 for D (6 bases). The CDR3 contains 14 residues. V lost 5 bases to trimming and J lost 5 bases, with 12 bases between them. CDR1 and CDR2 (germline): SGHTA, FQGNSA. CDR3 residues: CASSPGTRTGELFF. The CDR3 bases are TGTGCCAGCAGCCCCGGGACTCGGACCGGGGAGCTGTTTTTT.

The chain recombines TRBV11-3 with TRBJ1-1, with D perhaps matching TRBD1 (5 bases). The CDR3 is made up of 17 amino acids. Per the germline V gene, CDR1 is SGHNT and CDR2 is YENEEA. V was trimmed by 0 bases and J by 3 bases, leaving 17 bases between them. In nucleotides, the CDR3 is TGTGCCAGCAGCTTAGATTGGCAGGGCGGAAGGGACACTGAAGCTTTCTTT. Encoded protein: CASSLDWQGGRDTEAFF.

The V call is TRBV6-5, the J call TRBJ2-7; 7 bases are shared with TRBD1. Unmatched junction bases numbered 6, after V lost 0 bases and J lost 4 bases. Germline values: CDR1 MNHEY, CDR2 SVGAGI. This CDR3 is 15 amino acids long. As DNA, the CDR3 is TGTGCCAGCAGTTACTCCCCCGGGACAGCGTACGAGCAGTACTTC. Its translation is CASSYSPGTAYEQYF.

V usage is TRBV6-1 and J usage is TRBJ1-5; possible D gene TRBD1, 5 bases. V was pared by 1 base and J by 0 bases, with 13 bases between. The germline V gene has CDR1 MNHNS and CDR2 SASEGT. The CDR3 spans 17 residues. The CDR3 spells CASSEERGRYSNQPQHF. The CDR3 DNA reads TGTGCCAGCAGTGAAGAAAGGGGCAGGTATAGCAATCAGCCCCAGCATTTT.

The J gene is TRBJ1-1, the V gene TRBV14; D gene ambiguous. The CDR3 is 14 amino acids. Trimming stripped 9 bases from V and 2 bases from J, with 16 bases between. Per the germline V gene, CDR1 is SGHDN and CDR2 is FVKESK. The CDR3 sequence is CASNLGLINTEAFF. The CDR3 nucleotides are TGTGCCAGTAACTTAGGACTGATAAACACTGAAGCTTTCTTT.

The rearrangement uses TRBV6-2 or TRBV6-3 and TRBJ2-2; TRBD2 is a possible D gene (5 bases). The CDR3 sequence is 13 residues long. The V gene's germline CDR1 is MNHEY and CDR2 SVGEGT. V was cut by 6 bases and J by 5 bases, with 10 bases left in between. CDR3 residues: CASSPGLTGELFF. The DNA for the CDR3 is TGTGCCAGCAGCCCAGGACTGACCGGGGAGCTGTTTTTT.

The chain employs TRBV5-1 and TRBJ2-6, with 10 positions matching TRBD1. J was trimmed by 1 base and V by 4 bases; bases with no gene match: 5. CDR3 size: 17 residues. CDR1 is SGHRS, CDR2 YFSETQ, per germline. CDR3 sequence reads: CASSPGTGASGANVLTF. The CDR3 DNA sequence: TGCGCCAGCAGCCCAGGGACAGGGGCTTCTGGGGCCAACGTCCTGACTTTC.